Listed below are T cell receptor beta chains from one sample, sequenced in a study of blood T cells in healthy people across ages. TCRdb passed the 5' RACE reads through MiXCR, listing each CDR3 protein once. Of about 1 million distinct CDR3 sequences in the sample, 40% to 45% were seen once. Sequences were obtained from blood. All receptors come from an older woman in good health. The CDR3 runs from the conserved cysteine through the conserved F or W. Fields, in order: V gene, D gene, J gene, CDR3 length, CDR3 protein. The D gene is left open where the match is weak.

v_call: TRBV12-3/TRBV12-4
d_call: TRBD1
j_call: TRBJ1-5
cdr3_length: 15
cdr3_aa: CASLRTGQGNQPQHF

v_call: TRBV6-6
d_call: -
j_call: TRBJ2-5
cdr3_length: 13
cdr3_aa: CASSYSMRETQYF

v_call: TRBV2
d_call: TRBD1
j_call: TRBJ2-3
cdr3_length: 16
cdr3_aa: CASRASTGAGTDTQYF

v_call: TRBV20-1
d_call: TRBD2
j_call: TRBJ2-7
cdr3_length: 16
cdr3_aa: CSAKSPRSGTPYEQYF

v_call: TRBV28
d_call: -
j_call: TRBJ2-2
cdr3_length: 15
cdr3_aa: CASSPLGENTGELFF

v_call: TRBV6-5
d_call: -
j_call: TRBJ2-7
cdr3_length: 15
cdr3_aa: CASSYSGVSWYEQYF

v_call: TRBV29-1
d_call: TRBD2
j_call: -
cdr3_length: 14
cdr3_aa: CSVEGLAGGYEQYF

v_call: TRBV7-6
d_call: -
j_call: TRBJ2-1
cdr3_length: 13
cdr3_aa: CASSQREDPEQFF

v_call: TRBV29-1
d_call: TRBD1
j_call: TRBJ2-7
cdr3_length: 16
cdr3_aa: CSVAMGWTGTSYEQYF

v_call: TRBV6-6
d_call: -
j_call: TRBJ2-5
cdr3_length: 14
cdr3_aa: CASSYGTQRETQYF

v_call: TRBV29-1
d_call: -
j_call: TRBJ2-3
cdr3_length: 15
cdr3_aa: CSVSRWEGGADTQYF

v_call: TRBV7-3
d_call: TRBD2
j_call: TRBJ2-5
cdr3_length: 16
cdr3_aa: CASSPRTSGSIETQYF

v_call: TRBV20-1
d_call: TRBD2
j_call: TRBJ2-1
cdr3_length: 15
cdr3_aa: CSATRTSGSYNEQFF

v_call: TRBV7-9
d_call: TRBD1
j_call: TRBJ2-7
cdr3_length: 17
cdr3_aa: CASSHPSTGQGGYEQYF

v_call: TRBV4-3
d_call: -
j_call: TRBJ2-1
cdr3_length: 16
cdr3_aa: CASSQELSSRYNEQFF

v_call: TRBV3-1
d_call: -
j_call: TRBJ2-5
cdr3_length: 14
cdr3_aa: CASSPELLQETQYF

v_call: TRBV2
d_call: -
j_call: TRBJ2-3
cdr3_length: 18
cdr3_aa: CASSEDQGGSPSTDTQYF

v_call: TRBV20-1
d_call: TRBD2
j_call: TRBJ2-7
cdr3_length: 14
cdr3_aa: CSARVAGVKYEQYF

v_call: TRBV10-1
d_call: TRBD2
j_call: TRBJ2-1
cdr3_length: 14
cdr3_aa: CASSALTTSGERFF

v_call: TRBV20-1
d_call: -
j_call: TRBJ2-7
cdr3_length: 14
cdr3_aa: CSARFRDSNYEQYF

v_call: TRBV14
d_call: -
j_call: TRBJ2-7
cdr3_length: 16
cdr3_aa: CASSQGLRGSSYEQYF

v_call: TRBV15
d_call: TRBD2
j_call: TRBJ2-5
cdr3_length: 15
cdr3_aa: CATSRLAGVRETQYF

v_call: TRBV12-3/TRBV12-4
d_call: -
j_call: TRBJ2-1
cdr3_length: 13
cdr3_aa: CASRRRLRNEQFF

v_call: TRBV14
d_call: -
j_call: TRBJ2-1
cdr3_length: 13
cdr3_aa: CTSSQDQTGWQFF

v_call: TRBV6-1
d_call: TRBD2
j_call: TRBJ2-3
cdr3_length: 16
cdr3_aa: CASSEYSGRVEDTQYF

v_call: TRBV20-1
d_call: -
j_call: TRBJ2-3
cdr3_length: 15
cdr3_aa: CSAPHRARSTDTQYF

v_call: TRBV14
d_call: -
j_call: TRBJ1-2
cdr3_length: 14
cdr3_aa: CASSQDLAGNGYTF

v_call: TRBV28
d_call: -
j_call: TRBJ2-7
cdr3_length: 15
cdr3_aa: CASSSRASDFYEQYF

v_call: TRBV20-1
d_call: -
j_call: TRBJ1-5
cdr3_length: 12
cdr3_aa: CSVGRENQPQHF